These 26 T cell receptor beta chains share one sample of origin, sequenced in a study of shared clonotypes between healthy human individuals. Here immunoSEQ multiplex PCR was the method, and the copy in TCRdb shows in-frame clones only, minus some. The top ten clones hold 0.1% to 0.15% of a sample with 2 million or so clones, 85% to 95% of them seen once. Sequences were obtained from naive CD4+ T cells sorted from blood. Subset meaning: CD45RA+ positively selected. These receptors originate from a man aged 18 to 30 in good health.

The genes are TRBV5-1 and TRBJ2-6; D gene uncertain. Germline V gene sequence: CDR1 SGHRS, CDR2 YFSETQ. The V gene lost 7 bases and the J gene lost 2 bases, with 10 bases spanning the gap. The CDR3 totals 14 residues. CDR3 DNA: TGCGCCAGCCTACCGGTGGCTGGGGCCAACGTCCTGACTTTC. Translating gives CASLPVAGANVLTF.

The chain's CDR3 is CATSSERTSGRTQTYEQYF. CDR3 nucleotide sequence: TGTGCCACCAGCAGCGAAAGGACTAGCGGGAGGACCCAAACCTACGAGCAGTACTTC. The genes are TRBV15 and TRBJ2-7, with 14 bases fitting TRBD2. Germline V gene data show CDR1 as LNHNV and CDR2 as YYDKDF (reference sequence). Trimming removed 3 bases from V and 2 bases from J; junction bases left unmatched: 12. This CDR3 has 19 amino acids.

The V gene is TRBV5-1, the J gene TRBJ2-7; D is perhaps TRBD1 (6 bases). V was clipped by 4 bases and J by 0 bases, with 14 bases between them. Germline V lookup: CDR1 SGHRS, CDR2 YFSETQ. The CDR3 runs 15 residues. CDR3 region: CASSPPQGSSYEQYF. CDR3 nucleotides: TGCGCCAGCAGCCCGCCCCAGGGGAGCTCCTACGAGCAGTACTTC.

Worth noting for this clone: A much more abundant neighbour one base away suggests this may be a read error. The sample holds other DNA sequences that translate to the same CDR3. This sequence joins TRBV6-5 and TRBJ2-2; D not resolved. The CDR3 spans 13 residues. Germline CDR1 is MNHEY and CDR2 is SVGAGI. Trimming left V 6 bases short and J 1 base short, with 6 bases between. The CDR3 is CASRPGNTGELFF. CDR3 DNA sequence: TGTGCCAGCAGACCAGGGAACACCGGGGAGCTGTTTTTT.

The rearrangement joins TRBV9 to TRBJ2-1; D tentatively fits TRBD1 or TRBD2 (5 bases each). CDR1 is SGDLS and CDR2 is YYNGEE in the germline V gene. Deletions cut 0 bases from V and 10 bases from J, with 17 bases between. This CDR3 is built from 15 residues. CDR3 residues: CASSVGGDGKGEQFF. CDR3 sequence (DNA): TGTGCCAGCAGCGTAGGAGGGGACGGTAAAGGGGAGCAGTTCTTC.

This CDR3 is CASSLERGTGELFF. CDR3 DNA sequence: TGCGCCAGCAGCTTAGAAAGGGGGACCGGGGAGCTGTTTTTT. The chain couples TRBV5-1 to TRBJ2-2; D is possibly TRBD1 (6 bases). This CDR3 contains 14 residues. V shed 2 bases and J shed 5 bases, with 10 bases lying between them. The V gene's germline CDR1 is SGHRS and CDR2 YFSETQ.

The chain uses TRBV30 and TRBJ1-4, with D unresolved. This CDR3 has 11 amino acids. The V end lost 1 base, the J end lost 7 bases, and 4 bases lay between the germline ends. Germline V gives CDR1 GTSNPN, CDR2 SVGIG (reference sequence). CDR3 amino acids: CAWSGVEKLFF. The CDR3 DNA reads TGTGCCTGGAGTGGCGTTGAAAAACTGTTTTTT.

The gene calls are TRBV29-1 and TRBJ1-4; 9 bases map to TRBD1. Germline V gives CDR1 SQVTM, CDR2 ANQGSEA. The CDR3 totals 15 residues. Germline trimming cut 6 bases from V and 5 bases from J; bases unmatched to any gene: 10. CDR3: CSVGKTGGKNEKLFF. CDR3 sequence (DNA): TGCAGCGTCGGAAAGACAGGGGGGAAGAATGAAAAACTGTTTTTT. Variable domain in full (rest from reference TRBV29-1 and TRBJ1-4): SAVISQKPSRDICQRGTSLTIQCQVDSQVTMMFWYRQQPGQSLTLIATANQGSEATYESGFVIDKFPISRPNLTFSTLTVSNMSPEDSSIYLCSVGKTGGKNEKLFFGSGTQLSVL.

This chain links TRBV18 with TRBJ2-3; no firm D call. Trimming removed 2 bases from V and 0 bases from J, with 12 bases in between. Germline V gene data show CDR1 as KGHSH and CDR2 as LQKENI. CDR3 length equals 16 residues. CDR3 DNA: TGTGCCAGCTCACCAGTGGCAGGTCCTAGCACAGATACGCAGTATTTT. Its translation: CASSPVAGPSTDTQYF. The whole variable domain, filled in from reference TRBV18 and TRBJ2-3, reads NAGVMQNPRHLVRRRGQEARLRCSPMKGHSHVYWYRQLPEEGLKFMVYLQKENIIDESGMPKERFSAEFPKEGPSILRIQQVVRGDSAAYFCASSPVAGPSTDTQYFGPGTRLTVL.

The chain joins TRBV5-8 to TRBJ2-3, with D hard to call. The CDR3 length is 10 residues. Germline V gene sequence: CDR1 SGHTS, CDR2 YDEGEE. The V end lost 6 bases, the J end lost 5 bases, and 4 bases lay between the germline ends. The CDR3 DNA sequence: TGTGCCAGCATCAGAGATACGCAGTATTTT. This encodes CASIRDTQYF.

This chain links TRBV11-2 with TRBJ2-7, with 8 nucleotides matching TRBD1. V shed 6 bases, J shed 0 bases, and the junction held 7 bases outside the gene matches. CDR3 length equals 15 residues. Germline CDR1 and CDR2: SGHAT and FQNNGV. The CDR3 loop is CASSPGQESSYEQYF. The CDR3, as DNA: TGTGCCAGCAGTCCGGGACAGGAGAGCTCCTACGAGCAGTACTTC.

This rearrangement joins TRBV9 to TRBJ2-2; 11 bases match TRBD1. This CDR3 contains 15 residues. The germline CDR1 and CDR2 sequences are SGDLS and YYNGEE. The V and J ends lost 3 bases and 3 bases, in that order; junction bases with no gene match: 1. This CDR3 is CASSGGQGDTGELFF. The CDR3 coding sequence is TGTGCCAGCAGCGGGGGACAGGGGGACACCGGGGAGCTGTTTTTT.

The genes are TRBV5-1 and TRBJ2-5, with D tentatively TRBD1 or TRBD2 (5 bases each). The ends were cut back, 0 bases at V and 4 bases at J, with 13 bases in the middle. CDR3 length: 15 residues. Germline CDR1 SGHRS, CDR2 YFSETQ. The CDR3 region has the DNA TGCGCCAGCAGCTTGGAGGGGAGTGACAGAGAGACCCAGTACTTC. This sequence encodes CASSLEGSDRETQYF.

The rearrangement links TRBV5-6 to TRBJ2-7; 12 nucleotides line up with TRBD2. The ends lost 0 bases at V and 1 base at J; junction bases unmatched: 2. CDR3 length: 16 residues. Germline CDR1 reads SGHDT; CDR2 reads YYEEEE. The CDR3, as DNA: TGTGCCAGCAGCTTGGGGGGGACTAGCGGGTCCTACGAGCAGTACTTC. Its translation: CASSLGGTSGSYEQYF.

This chain connects TRBV27 to TRBJ2-3; D might be TRBD2 (5 bases). V was shortened by 8 bases and J by 6 bases, with 12 bases between the two germline ends. Germline CDR1 is MNHEY and CDR2 is SMNVEV (reference sequence). This CDR3 is built from 12 residues. This CDR3 is CASGTSGDTQYF. In nucleotides, the CDR3 is TGTGCCAGCGGTACCTCGGGGGATACGCAGTATTTT.

The chain carries TRBV7-3 and TRBJ1-5; 9 bases match TRBD1. The CDR3 loop spans 14 amino acids. With V trimmed by 4 bases and J by 4 bases, 2 bases remained unmatched. Per the germline V gene, CDR1 is SGHTA and CDR2 is FQGTGA. The CDR3 nucleotides are TGTGCCAGCAGCTCGACAGGGGGGAATCAGCCCCAGCATTTT. Translated, it gives CASSSTGGNQPQHF.

The V gene is TRBV10-2, the J gene TRBJ2-1; 11 positions match TRBD2. The junction had 9 bases not matched to a gene; V was cut back by 7 bases and J by 4 bases. This CDR3 has 16 residues. Germline V gene data show CDR1 as WSHSY and CDR2 as SAAADI. The CDR3 region is CASIGTSGRLYNEQFF. The CDR3 DNA is TGCGCCAGCATTGGGACTAGCGGACGACTATACAATGAGCAGTTCTTC.

The V and J genes are TRBV9 and TRBJ2-3; D possibly corresponds to TRBD2 (7 bases). Looked up from germline, CDR1 is SGDLS and CDR2 is YYNGEE. Trimming removed 0 bases from V and 9 bases from J, with 11 bases in between. The CDR3 length is 13 residues. CDR3: CASSVEGGATQYF. As DNA, the CDR3 is TGTGCCAGCAGCGTAGAAGGGGGGGCCACGCAGTATTTT.

The V call is TRBV6-1, the J call TRBJ1-4, with D tentatively TRBD1 (5 bases). Germline CDR1 reads MNHNS; CDR2 reads SASEGT. Trimming left V 2 bases short and J 0 bases short, with 10 bases between. CDR3 length: 16 amino acids. The CDR3 sequence is CASSELQGSTNEKLFF. The CDR3 DNA is TGTGCCAGCAGTGAACTCCAGGGATCAACTAATGAAAAACTGTTTTTT.

The chain employs TRBV6-5 and TRBJ2-4; 7 bases match TRBD2. CDR1 is MNHEY and CDR2 is SVGAGI in the germline V gene. The CDR3 loop spans 15 amino acids. V lost 4 bases and J lost 3; bases outside the gene matches: 6. This CDR3 is CASSSVAGFKNIQYF. The CDR3 DNA is TGTGCCAGCAGTTCTGTAGCGGGCTTCAAAAACATTCAGTACTTC.

The chain recombines TRBV5-4 with TRBJ2-5, with 7 nucleotides matching TRBD2. Germline lookup yields CDR1 SGHNT and CDR2 YYREEE (reference sequence). The trim removed 4 bases at V and 5 bases at J, leaving 8 bases unmatched. This CDR3 region has 14 residues. The CDR3 spells CASSRLGGEETQYF. CDR3 sequence (DNA): TGTGCCAGCAGCCGATTGGGGGGGGAGGAGACCCAGTACTTC.

The V and J genes are TRBV25-1 and TRBJ1-1; TRBD1 matches at 8 bases. This CDR3 is built from 14 residues. CDR1 is MGHDK, CDR2 SYGVNS, per germline. The V segment lost 7 bases and the J segment 4 bases; nucleotides outside the gene matches: 8. The CDR3 nucleotides are TGTGCCAGCACCGTACAGGGGGTGGCCACTGAAGCTTTCTTT. Its protein product is CASTVQGVATEAFF.

The sample holds one count of this clone. The chain is built from TRBV19 and TRBJ2-2; D is unclear. The CDR3 runs 15 residues. CDR1 LNHDA and CDR2 SQIVND come from the germline V gene (reference sequence). The germline V and J ends were trimmed by 3 bases and 2 bases, with 10 bases remaining between them. The CDR3 bases are TGTGCCAGTAGTATGGGTCCCGATAACACCGGGGAGCTGTTTTTT. Translating gives CASSMGPDNTGELFF.

V and J are TRBV2 and TRBJ2-7; D uncertain. The CDR3 covers 13 residues. The V and J ends lost 3 bases and 0 bases respectively, with 6 bases between them. Germline V gene data show CDR1 as SNHLY and CDR2 as FYNNEI. CDR3 residues: CASSEVFSYEQYF. Written as DNA, the CDR3 is TGTGCCAGCAGTGAGGTCTTCTCCTACGAGCAGTACTTC. Complete variable domain (other parts from reference TRBV2 and TRBJ2-7): EPEVTQTPSHQVTQMGQEVILRCVPISNHLYFYWYRQILGQKVEFLVSFYNNEISEKSEIFDDQFSVERPDGSNFTLKIRSTKLEDSAMYFCASSEVFSYEQYFGPGTRLTVT.

Concerning this clone itself: The identical CDR3 is also encoded by other nucleotide sequences in the sample. The rearrangement uses TRBV6-5 and TRBJ2-3; 14 bases agree with TRBD2. J gave up 6 bases and V 6 bases, and 5 bases lay outside the gene matches. The CDR3 contains 15 residues. Germline values: CDR1 MNHEY, CDR2 SVGAGI. Here the CDR3 reads CASSPGLAGADTQYF. CDR3 coding DNA: TGTGCCAGCAGCCCGGGACTAGCGGGAGCGGATACGCAGTATTTT.

The rearrangement links TRBV2 to TRBJ2-3; D is undetermined. Per the germline V gene, CDR1 is SNHLY and CDR2 is FYNNEI. V lost 6 bases and J lost 2, with 9 bases in between. CDR3 length: 13 residues. CDR3 nucleotides: TGTGCCAGCAGAACTCCATACACAGATACGCAGTATTTT. It encodes CASRTPYTDTQYF. Looking up the rest from reference TRBV2 and TRBJ2-3 gives the full variable domain: EPEVTQTPSHQVTQMGQEVILRCVPISNHLYFYWYRQILGQKVEFLVSFYNNEISEKSEIFDDQFSVERPDGSNFTLKIRSTKLEDSAMYFCASRTPYTDTQYFGPGTRLTVL.